This TCR beta chain is from a study of OX40 agonist ivuxolimab in advanced cancers. The study, taken as a whole, reports: Doses of 0.1 to 3.0 mg/kg were accompanied by clonal expansion of CD4+ and CD8+ blood T cells by week 6.

Points on this clone: Its antigen is as yet unknown.

V lost 4 bases, J lost 9 bases, and 15 bases lay in between. Germline lookup yields CDR1 SGHTA and CDR2 FQGTGA. The CDR3 extends over 13 amino acids. Data came from immunoSEQ multiplex PCR; TCRdb stores just in-frame clones and leaves some out. The sample yields around 95,000 clones, more than 75% seen once. This TCR derives from an adult with an advanced solid tumor such as melanoma, head and neck, liver or kidney cancer. The specimen comprised CD4+ or CD8+ T cells sorted from blood, sampled in a trial of the OX40 agonist ivuxolimab. V and J are TRBV7-3 and TRBJ2-5; D ambiguous. The CDR3 DNA reads TGTGCCAGCAGCTCCCAGACTGGATTAGCCCAGTACTTC. Translated: CASSSQTGLAQYF.